This TCR beta chain came from a study of shared clonotypes between healthy human individuals. In the naive CD8 group, cells lacked CD45RO and were positively selected for CCR7, so terminally differentiated effector memory CD45RA+ cells were left out. Broader study findings: Larger richness was generally estimated for naive than memory subsets.

TCRdb keeps only in-frame clones here, not all; method: immunoSEQ multiplex PCR. The sample lists fewer than 1 million clones; 96% were seen once. Germline assignment: CDR1 SGHRS and CDR2 YFSETQ. The CDR3 is 14 amino acids. V was clipped by 3 bases and J by 5 bases, with 14 bases between them. With respect to this clone: Its antigen is unknown.

The sample consisted of naive CD8+ T cells sorted from blood. The chain has TRBV5-1 and TRBJ2-5, with D perhaps TRBD2 (6 bases). The origin of this receptor is a man aged 25 to 40 in good health. The DNA of the CDR3 is TGCGCCAGCAGCTCGGGTGGGGGGTCGGAGACCCAGTACTTC. As protein: CASSSGGGSETQYF.